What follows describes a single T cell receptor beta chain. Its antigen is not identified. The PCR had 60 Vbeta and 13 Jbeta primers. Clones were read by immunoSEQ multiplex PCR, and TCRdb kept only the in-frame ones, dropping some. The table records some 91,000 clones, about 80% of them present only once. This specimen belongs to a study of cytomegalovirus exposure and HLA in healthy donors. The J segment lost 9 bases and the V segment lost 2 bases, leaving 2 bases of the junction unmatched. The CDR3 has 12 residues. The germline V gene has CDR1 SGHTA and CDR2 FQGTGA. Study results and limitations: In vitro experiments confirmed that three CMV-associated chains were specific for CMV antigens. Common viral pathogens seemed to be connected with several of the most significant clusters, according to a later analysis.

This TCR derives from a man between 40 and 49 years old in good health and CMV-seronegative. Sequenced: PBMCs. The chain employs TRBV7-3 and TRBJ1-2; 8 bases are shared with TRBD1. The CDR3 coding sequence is TGTGCCAGCAGCTTAGGACAGGGCAGCTACACCTTC. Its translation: CASSLGQGSYTF.